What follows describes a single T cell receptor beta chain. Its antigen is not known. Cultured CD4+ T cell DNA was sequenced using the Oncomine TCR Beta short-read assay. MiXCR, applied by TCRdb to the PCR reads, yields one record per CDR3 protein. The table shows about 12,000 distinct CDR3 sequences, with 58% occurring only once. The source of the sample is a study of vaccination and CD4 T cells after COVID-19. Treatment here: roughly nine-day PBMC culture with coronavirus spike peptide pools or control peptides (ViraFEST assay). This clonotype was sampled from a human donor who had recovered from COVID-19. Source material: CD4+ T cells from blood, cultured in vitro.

The CDR3: CASRKSGGSQHF. DNA of the CDR3: TGTGCCAGCAGAAAAAGTGGGGGCTCCCAGCATTTT. V is TRBV6-1 and J is TRBJ1-5, with D possibly matching TRBD1 (6 bases). CDR3 length: 12 amino acids. V dropped 6 bases and J dropped 11 bases, with 14 bases sitting between them. Germline-derived CDR1 and CDR2 are MNHNS and SASEGT.